This is a list of T cell receptor beta chains from one sample in a study of T cell responses to AZD1222 COVID-19 vaccine. TCRdb's table, derived via immunoSEQ multiplex PCR, lists solely in-frame clones and lacks some. The sample has 130,000 or so clones; around 94% are singletons. The specimen comprised peripheral blood, sampled on day 0 of AZD1222 vaccination. All receptors come from an adult in good health. Both conserved end residues are part of each CDR3. D genes are given only for firm matches. Expanded clones are given a class, and other clones once, few, many or no size at all.

V gene	J gene	clone size	D gene	CDR3 DNA	CDR3 protein
TRBV6-2/TRBV6-3	TRBJ2-1	-	TRBD2	TGTGCCAGCAGTTACGGCCTAGCGGGAGTCAATGAGCAGTTCTTC	CASSYGLAGVNEQFF
TRBV2	TRBJ1-5	-	TRBD1	TGTGCCAGCGCCGGGGACAGGGAGATCAATCAGCCCCAGCATTTT	CASAGDREINQPQHF
TRBV3-1/TRBV3-2	TRBJ2-1	-	-	TGTGCCAGCAGCCAAAGGGGCACGGTCGTTGAGCAGTTCTTC	CASSQRGTVVEQFF
TRBV5-4	TRBJ2-2	-	-	TGTGCCAGCAGCGGAGACCGTCCGGGCACCGGGGAGCTGTTTTTT	CASSGDRPGTGELFF
TRBV6-5	TRBJ1-6	-	TRBD1	TGTGCCAGCAGTTCCAGGGGGGGTGAATCACCCCTCCACTTT	CASSSRGGESPLHF
TRBV7-2	TRBJ1-2	-	-	TGTGCCAGCAGCCGCGGCCGGGGCCCGTCTAACATTCTTAACTATGGCTACACCTTC	CASSRGRGPSNILNYGYTF
TRBV30	TRBJ2-3	-	TRBD1	TGTGCCGGGGGACAGGGCACAGATACGCAGTATTTT	CAGGQGTDTQYF
TRBV19	TRBJ1-4	once	TRBD1	TGTGCCAGTAGTAGAGGACAGGATACTGAAAAACTGTTTTTT	CASSRGQDTEKLFF
TRBV5-4	TRBJ1-1	-	-	TGTGCCAGCAGCTTTGTGCAGCAGAACACTGAAGCTTTCTTT	CASSFVQQNTEAFF
TRBV12-3/TRBV12-4	TRBJ1-2	-	-	TGTGCCAGCAGTTTAGGGGGTTCTGGCTACACCTTC	CASSLGGSGYTF
TRBV9	TRBJ2-2	-	TRBD2	TGTGCCAGCAGCGTCGGACTAGCGGGAGACACCGGGGAGCTGTTTTTT	CASSVGLAGDTGELFF
TRBV5-5	TRBJ2-3	-	TRBD1	TGTGCCAGCAGGGCGACAGGGTCCGATACGCAGTATTTT	CASRATGSDTQYF
TRBV19	TRBJ2-1	-	TRBD2	TGTGCCAGTAGACTCATAGCGGGGGGTAACAATGAGCAGTTCTTC	CASRLIAGGNNEQFF
TRBV7-2	TRBJ1-2	-	-	TGTGCCAGCAGCTTAGCTAGGACAGACTACTATGGCTACACCTTC	CASSLARTDYYGYTF
TRBV13	TRBJ1-5	-	TRBD1	TGTGCCAGCAGCTTAGATTTCGGGCAGGGGGAGTGGCGTGGCAATCAGCCCCAGCATTTT	CASSLDFGQGEWRGNQPQHF
TRBV11-3	TRBJ2-1	-	-	TGTGCCAGCAGCTTAGGTGGCCGCAGGGTAGGGATCAATGAGCAGTTCTTC	CASSLGGRRVGINEQFF
TRBV27	TRBJ2-7	-	TRBD2	TGTGCCAGCAGTTTAGGGGCGGGAGGTCCCTACGAGCAGTACTTC	CASSLGAGGPYEQYF
TRBV5-1	TRBJ2-5	-	-	TGCGCCAGCACCCCAATGGGACAATTCCAAGAGACCCAGTACTTC	CASTPMGQFQETQYF
TRBV11-2	TRBJ1-3	-	-	TGTGCCAGCAGCTTCGGAAACACCATATATTTT	CASSFGNTIYF
TRBV7-6	TRBJ2-7	-	TRBD2	TGTGCCAGCAGCTCCGAATGGGAGGGTAGCGAGCAGTACTTC	CASSSEWEGSEQYF
TRBV4-1	TRBJ2-2	-	-	TGCGCCAGCTCCCTGTCTGGGGCCGGGGAGCTGTTTTTT	CASSLSGAGELFF
TRBV6-5	TRBJ2-7	-	TRBD1	TGTGCCAGCAGCCGACAGGGATCCGCCTACGAGCAGTACTTC	CASSRQGSAYEQYF
TRBV19	TRBJ1-2	once	-	TGTGCCAGTAGTATAGGAACCGGCTATGGCTACACCTTC	CASSIGTGYGYTF
TRBV19	TRBJ2-5	once	-	TGTGCCAGTAGTATCCACAGCCAAGAGACCCAGTACTTC	CASSIHSQETQYF
TRBV7-8	TRBJ1-1	-	-	TGTGCCAGCAGCGCCCAACAGGAGATGGTAACTGAAGCTTTCTTT	CASSAQQEMVTEAFF
TRBV2	TRBJ1-4	once	-	TGTGCCAGCAGGGGTCAAGGAGGACGGACTAATGAAAAACTGTTTTTT	CASRGQGGRTNEKLFF
TRBV18	TRBJ2-7	-	-	TGTGCCAGCTCCCTGGCGATGGGCGGTGAGCAGTACTTC	CASSLAMGGEQYF